Sequencing of this TCR beta chain was carried out in a study of blood T cell repertoires in COVID-19. Study at large: There were acute and convalescent COVID-19 samples, and they came from the United States, Italy and Spain.

The assay was immunoSEQ multiplex PCR, and TCRdb's table has in-frame clones only and misses some. Seen here are around 700,000 clones, just under 90% observed once, and the top ten hold roughly 0.25%. This CDR3 comprises 16 residues. Germline V gene sequence: CDR1 SGHDT, CDR2 YYEEEE. Trimming shortened V by 5 bases and J by 4 bases, and 21 bases separated the two germline ends. This clonotype originated in a woman aged 18-29 years with acute or convalescent COVID-19. The rearrangement links TRBV5-6 to TRBJ1-1, with D possibly being TRBD1 (5 bases). Sequencing was performed on peripheral blood. In DNA, the CDR3 is TGTGCCAGCAGGGTTGGGAGCGGGGGTAGGTCCACTGAAGCTTTCTTT. Translated, it gives CASRVGSGGRSTEAFF.